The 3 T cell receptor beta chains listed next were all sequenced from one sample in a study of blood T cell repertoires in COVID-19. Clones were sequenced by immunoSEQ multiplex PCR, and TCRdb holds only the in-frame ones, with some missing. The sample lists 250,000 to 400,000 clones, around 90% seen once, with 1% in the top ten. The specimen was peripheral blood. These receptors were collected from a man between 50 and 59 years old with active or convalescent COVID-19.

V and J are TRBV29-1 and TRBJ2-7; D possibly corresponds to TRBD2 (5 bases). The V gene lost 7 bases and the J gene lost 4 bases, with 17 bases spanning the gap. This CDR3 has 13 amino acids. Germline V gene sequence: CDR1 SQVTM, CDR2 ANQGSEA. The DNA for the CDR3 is TGCAGCGCCTGGAGGCAGGAGACATACGAGCAGTACTTC. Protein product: CSAWRQETYEQYF.

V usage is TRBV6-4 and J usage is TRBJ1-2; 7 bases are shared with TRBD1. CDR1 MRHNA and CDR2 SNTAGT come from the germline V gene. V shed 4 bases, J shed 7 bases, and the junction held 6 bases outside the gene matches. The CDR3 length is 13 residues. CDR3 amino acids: CASSVDRVSGYTF. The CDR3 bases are TGTGCCAGCAGTGTCGACAGGGTTAGTGGCTACACCTTC.

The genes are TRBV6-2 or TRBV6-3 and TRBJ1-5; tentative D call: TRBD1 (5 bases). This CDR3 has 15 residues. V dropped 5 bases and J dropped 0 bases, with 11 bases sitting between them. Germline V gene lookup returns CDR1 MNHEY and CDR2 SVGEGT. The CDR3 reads CASSPGGYSNQPQHF. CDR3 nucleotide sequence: TGTGCCAGCAGTCCGGGGGGGTATAGCAATCAGCCCCAGCATTTT.